Each of the 17 T cell receptor beta chains below was sequenced from the same sample in a study of blood T cells in healthy people across ages. A second PCR, run for about 6 to 12 cycles, used a sample-barcoded 5' primer plus a J-beta primer mix. TCRdb analysed the 5' RACE reads with MiXCR anew, one entry per CDR3 protein. Of 790,000 or so distinct CDR3 sequences in the sample, roughly three fifths were seen once. Sequenced input: blood. These receptors originate from a middle-aged man in good health.

The V gene is TRBV28, the J gene TRBJ2-3; tentatively, D is TRBD1 or TRBD2 (5 bases each). This CDR3 spans 14 amino acids. Germline CDR1 is MDHEN and CDR2 is SYDVKM. Trimming removed 2 bases at V and 8 bases at J, with 14 bases between. In DNA, the CDR3 is TGTGCCAGCAGTTTAAGTGCTATGAGGGGTACGCAGTATTTT. Its protein is CASSLSAMRGTQYF.

V is TRBV5-6 and J is TRBJ2-1, with 10 bases identical to TRBD1. Germline CDR1 and CDR2: SGHDT and YYEEEE. The CDR3 sequence is 14 residues long. Losses at the gene ends were 7 bases for V and 11 bases for J; bases not matched to a gene: 12. CDR3 nucleotides: TGTGCCAGCGGCAACTCCGGGACAGGGGAGAAGCAGTTCTTC. Amino acids: CASGNSGTGEKQFF.

The chain carries TRBV6-2 or TRBV6-3 and TRBJ2-7; 7 bases match TRBD1. The germline CDR1 and CDR2 sequences are MNHEY and SVGEGT. V lost 2 bases, J lost 1 base, and 5 bases stayed unmatched. This CDR3 is 15 amino acids long. The CDR3 loop reads CASSYHADRSYEQYF. The CDR3 nucleotides are TGTGCCAGCAGTTACCACGCGGACAGGTCCTACGAGCAGTACTTC.

This clonotype occurred once. V gene TRBV29-1 combines with J gene TRBJ1-1, with 8 bases identical to TRBD1. This CDR3 is built from 13 residues. CDR1 is SQVTM and CDR2 is ANQGSEA in the germline V gene. The V and J ends lost 7 bases and 3 bases, in that order; junction bases with no gene match: 7. CDR3 bases: TGCAGCGCGTGCAGGGGGCTAGACACTGAAGCTTTCTTT. Translation: CSACRGLDTEAFF.

The chain links TRBV3-1 to TRBJ1-6; D is unclear. The CDR3 contains 12 residues. Trimming removed 4 bases at V and 7 bases at J, with 5 bases between. CDR1 is LGHDT and CDR2 is YNNKEL in the germline V gene (reference sequence). The CDR3 spells CASSPQNSPLHF. In nucleotides, the CDR3 is TGTGCCAGCAGCCCGCAAAATTCACCCCTCCACTTT. The full variable domain, with the rest looked up from reference TRBV3-1 and TRBJ1-6, is DTAVSQTPKYLVTQMGNDKSIKCEQNLGHDTMYWYKQDSKKFLKIMFSYNNKELIINETVPNRFSPKSPDKAHLNLHINSLELGDSAVYFCASSPQNSPLHFGNGTRLTVT.

The chain combines TRBV7-9 with TRBJ2-7, with TRBD2 identical over 11 bases. Germline V gene sequence: CDR1 SEHNR, CDR2 FQNEAQ (reference sequence). The CDR3 contains 16 residues. Losses at the gene ends were 7 bases for V and 0 bases for J; bases not matched to a gene: 8. The DNA of the CDR3 is TGTGCCAGCACCCCTGGGACTAGCGGTGTCTCCTACGAGCAGTACTTC. This codes for CASTPGTSGVSYEQYF.

Turning to this clonotype: This may be a read error: a much more frequent sequence differs by one nucleotide. J is TRBJ1-1 and V is TRBV19, with a weak D call TRBD1 (5 bases). This CDR3 is built from 15 residues. Germline V gene lookup returns CDR1 LNHDA and CDR2 SQIVND (reference sequence). In DNA form, the CDR3 reads TGTGGCAGTAGTATGGGGCAGTTCATGAACACTGAAGCTTTCTTT. Translation gives CGSSMGQFMNTEAFF.

The gene calls are TRBV7-9 and TRBJ2-5; D remains unclear. Deletions cut 4 bases from V and 11 bases from J, with 20 bases between. Germline assignment: CDR1 SEHNR and CDR2 FQNEAQ (reference sequence). The CDR3 consists of 14 residues. The CDR3 DNA reads as TGTGCCAGCAGCTCGAGACACGAAATACCGAGGCAGTACTTC. Translating it yields CASSSRHEIPRQYF. Full variable domain (missing parts from reference TRBV7-9 and TRBJ2-5): DTGVSQNPRHKITKRGQNVTFRCDPISEHNRLYWYRQTLGQGPEFLTYFQNEAQLEKSRLLSDRFSAERPKGSFSTLEIQRTEQGDSAMYLCASSSRHEIPRQYFGPGTRLLVL.

The CDR3 sequence: CASSEGGDTQYF. CDR3 sequence (DNA): TGTGCCAGCAGCGAGGGGGGAGATACGCAGTATTTT. The chain employs TRBV2 and TRBJ2-3; D tentatively reads TRBD1 or TRBD2 (6 bases each). The length of the CDR3 is 12 residues. The germline V gene encodes CDR1 SNHLY and CDR2 FYNNEI. Trimming stripped 6 bases from V and 5 bases from J, with 9 bases between. Together with reference TRBV2 and TRBJ2-3, the CDR3 gives the full variable domain: EPEVTQTPSHQVTQMGQEVILRCVPISNHLYFYWYRQILGQKVEFLVSFYNNEISEKSEIFDDQFSVERPDGSNFTLKIRSTKLEDSAMYFCASSEGGDTQYFGPGTRLTVL.

This clonotype was observed a handful of times. The genes are TRBV20-1 and TRBJ1-6, with D possibly matching TRBD1 (5 bases). Germline V gives CDR1 DFQATT, CDR2 SNEGSKA (reference sequence). Trimming took 3 bases from V and 7 from J, leaving 19 bases between them. CDR3 length: 16 residues. The CDR3 sequence is CSAREAPGLRNSPLHF. The CDR3 bases are TGCAGTGCTAGGGAAGCTCCGGGACTGAGGAATTCACCCCTCCACTTT.

In this sample, this clonotype turned up once. The CDR3 DNA follows: TGTGCCAGCAGTAGGGGACAGGGGAACGCGGAGACCCAGTACTTC. Its translation is CASSRGQGNAETQYF. The rearrangement uses TRBV6-5 and TRBJ2-5; 10 bases agree with TRBD1. Trimming removed 5 bases from V and 5 bases from J; junction bases left unmatched: 8. The V gene's germline CDR1 is MNHEY and CDR2 SVGAGI. The length of the CDR3 is 15 residues.

The chain uses TRBV27 and TRBJ2-5; the match to TRBD2 covers 14 bases. Germline V gene data show CDR1 as MNHEY and CDR2 as SMNVEV (reference sequence). The CDR3 loop spans 16 amino acids. The V gene end was trimmed by 5 bases and the J gene end by 7 bases; junction bases not matched to a gene: 9. This chain's CDR3 is CASSRHTGTSGGTQYF. The CDR3 bases are TGTGCCAGCAGTAGGCATACCGGGACTAGCGGGGGGACCCAGTACTTC.

The chain links TRBV12-3 or TRBV12-4 to TRBJ2-1, with 7 bases identical to TRBD2. The V and J ends lost 5 bases and 7 bases, in that order; junction bases with no gene match: 8. CDR3 length: 14 amino acids. In DNA, the CDR3 is TGTGCCAGCAGTCGCAGCGGGGCGTATAATGAGCAGTTCTTC. Protein: CASSRSGAYNEQFF.

V usage is TRBV7-2 and J usage is TRBJ2-5; D might be TRBD2 (7 bases). The tail of the sequence fits TRBJ2-7 better, so the J call may be wrong. The CDR3 runs 15 residues. From germline, CDR1 is SGHTA and CDR2 FQGNSA. The DNA of the CDR3 is TGTGCCAGCAGCCCCCGGGGGGCCCTCCCCTACGAGCAGTACTTC. Its protein product is CASSPRGALPYEQYF.

The rearrangement uses TRBV25-1 and TRBJ2-7; the match to TRBD1 covers 10 bases. The end of the DNA is better explained by TRBJ2-5, so the J call may be wrong. The CDR3 is 16 residues long. CDR1 and CDR2 from the germline V gene are MGHDK and SYGVNS. The chain's CDR3 is CASSEGDRGGGETQYF. The CDR3 DNA follows: TGTGCCAGCAGTGAGGGGGACAGGGGAGGGGGAGAGACCCAGTACTTC.

The rearrangement joins TRBV25-1 to TRBJ1-1; D gene unclear. CDR1 and CDR2 from the germline V gene are MGHDK and SYGVNS. V gave up 4 bases and J gave up 2 bases, with 11 bases separating them. CDR3 size: 14 residues. The CDR3 region has the DNA TGTGCCAGCAGTGCCTTCGACGGAAACACTGAAGCTTTCTTT. This gives the protein CASSAFDGNTEAFF.

CDR3 bases: TGTGCCAGCAGCTCGCATCGGGGGGCGGCTGGGGCCAACGTCCTGACTTTC. It yields the protein CASSSHRGAAGANVLTF. V is TRBV7-9 and J is TRBJ2-6, with a possible D match to TRBD2 (7 bases). Germline V gene sequence: CDR1 SEHNR, CDR2 FQNEAQ (reference sequence). The CDR3 covers 17 residues. Deletions cut 4 bases from V and 2 bases from J, with 15 bases between.